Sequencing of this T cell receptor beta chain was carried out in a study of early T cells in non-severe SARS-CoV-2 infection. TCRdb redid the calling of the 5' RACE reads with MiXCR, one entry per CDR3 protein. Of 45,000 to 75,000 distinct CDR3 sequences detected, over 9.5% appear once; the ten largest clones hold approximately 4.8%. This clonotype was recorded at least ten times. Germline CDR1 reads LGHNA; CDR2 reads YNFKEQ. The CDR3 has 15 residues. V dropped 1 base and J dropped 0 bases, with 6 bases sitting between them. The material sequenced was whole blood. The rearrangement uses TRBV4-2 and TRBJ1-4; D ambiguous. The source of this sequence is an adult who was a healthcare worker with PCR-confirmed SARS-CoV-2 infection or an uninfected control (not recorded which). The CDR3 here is CASSQGNPTNEKLFF. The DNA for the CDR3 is TGTGCCAGCAGCCAAGGCAACCCAACTAATGAAAAACTGTTTTTT.